This TCR beta chain was sequenced in a study of T cells in Graves' hyperthyroidism and ophthalmopathy. The source material, RNA transcripts, was used to amplify TCR beta CDR3 regions. The HTBI set primed first-round TCR CDR3 RT-PCR. TCRdb re-derived calls from the multiplex PCR reads in MiXCR, one entry per CDR3 protein. The table has about 620,000 distinct CDR3 sequences, under 20% seen once. This clonotype came up many times. The antigen is undetermined. Relative to the germline gene, one junction end is altered; a read error may explain this. Study observations and caveats: Model-based prediction identified ophthalmopathy a median about 7 months prior to its onset.

This CDR3 has 14 amino acids. Germline V gene sequence: CDR1 MNHEY, CDR2 SVGEGT. The chain employs TRBV6-2 or TRBV6-3 and TRBJ2-3; TRBD2 might be the D (6 bases). The sequencing input was blood. This receptor was obtained from a woman aged 25-40 years with Graves' hyperthyroidism. The CDR3 sequence is CTSSSAGFTDTQYF. CDR3 bases: TGTACCAGCAGTTCCGCGGGATTCACAGATACGCAGTATTTT.